Listed below are T cell receptor beta chains from one sample, sequenced in a study of blood T cell repertoires in COVID-19. Data came from immunoSEQ multiplex PCR; TCRdb stores just in-frame clones and leaves some out. The sample records 300,000 or so clones, roughly 84% being singletons. Input material: peripheral blood. All receptors come from a man aged 50 to 60 with active or convalescent COVID-19. Each CDR3 is given with its conserved first and last residue. Each record gives: V gene, clone size, J gene, D gene, CDR3 DNA, CDR3 protein. D genes are given only for firm matches. Not every row has a clone size; where given, it reads once, few, many or a size class.

TRBV24-1,few,TRBJ2-4,TRBD1,TGTGCCACCAGTGATGGGGGACAGGGTAGCAAAAACATTCAGTACTTC,CATSDGGQGSKNIQYF
TRBV6-5,NA,TRBJ1-4,TRBD1,TGTGCCAGCAACCCAACAGGGGGGCATGAAAAACTGTTTTTT,CASNPTGGHEKLFF
TRBV4-2,NA,TRBJ1-5,NA,TGTGCCAGCAGCAAAGACAGATTACCTAGCAATCAGCCCCAGCATTTT,CASSKDRLPSNQPQHF
TRBV18,once,TRBJ1-1,NA,TGTGCCAGCTCACCGGCTCAGGGGAACACTGAAGCTTTCTTT,CASSPAQGNTEAFF
TRBV10-1,once,TRBJ1-1,TRBD1,TGCGCCAGCAGAGGACAGGGTAACACTGAAGCTTTCTTT,CASRGQGNTEAFF
TRBV18,NA,TRBJ2-7,NA,TGTGCCAGCTCACCCAGGGCTTACGAGCAGTACTTC,CASSPRAYEQYF
TRBV10-3,NA,TRBJ1-6,NA,TGTGCCATCAGGGACAGCCTCAATTCACCCCTCCACTTT,CAIRDSLNSPLHF
TRBV25-1,NA,TRBJ2-2,NA,TGTGCCAGCAGTGAATTCAAGGCGGCCCACGGGGAGCTGTTTTTT,CASSEFKAAHGELFF
TRBV11-2,NA,TRBJ2-7,TRBD1,TGTGCCAGCAGCTCCCGGACAGGGAAGGGCGAGCAGTACTTC,CASSSRTGKGEQYF
TRBV6-5,once,TRBJ1-2,NA,TGTGCCAGCAGTCCCCGATCAGAGGGAGTGGCTGGCTACACCTTC,CASSPRSEGVAGYTF
TRBV7-9,NA,TRBJ1-2,NA,TGTGCCAGCAGCTTAGAGAGAGGACTCGATTCTTATGGCTACACCTTC,CASSLERGLDSYGYTF
TRBV5-1,NA,TRBJ2-1,NA,TGCGCCAGCAGCGGGGAGACCGCCAAGCAGTTCTTC,CASSGETAKQFF
TRBV19,NA,TRBJ2-5,TRBD1,TGTGCCAGTAGTGGAACCCGACAGGGCAGAAGGCAAGAGACCCAGTACTTC,CASSGTRQGRRQETQYF
TRBV6-5,once,TRBJ2-3,NA,TGTGCCAGCCATACAGAGGGCGATACGCAGTATTTT,CASHTEGDTQYF
TRBV28,NA,TRBJ1-4,TRBD1,TGTGCCAGCAGTTTACGTATCGACAGGGGGCTTACTAATGAAAAACTGTTTTTT,CASSLRIDRGLTNEKLFF
TRBV10-3,NA,TRBJ1-5,NA,TGTGCCATCCAGGAGGGGAGGGAAGGTCAGCCCCAGCATTTT,CAIQEGREGQPQHF
TRBV7-2,NA,TRBJ1-6,NA,TGTGCCAGCTCAACGGCCCACTACCAAAATAATTCACCCCTCCACTTT,CASSTAHYQNNSPLHF
TRBV30,many,TRBJ1-1,NA,TGTGCCTGGGAAGCGGGTGTAGACACTGAAGCTTTCTTT,CAWEAGVDTEAFF
TRBV19,NA,TRBJ2-5,TRBD2,TGTGCCAGTAGTATAGGGGCGGGAGGTTCCGAGACCCAGTACTTC,CASSIGAGGSETQYF
TRBV4-3,NA,TRBJ2-7,NA,TGCGCCAGCAGCCAAGCCTCGGTGGACGAGCAGTACTTC,CASSQASVDEQYF
TRBV7-2,NA,TRBJ2-1,TRBD2,TGTGCCAGCGGGACTAGCCCCTACAATGAGCAGTTCTTC,CASGTSPYNEQFF
TRBV18,NA,TRBJ2-7,NA,TGTGCCAGCTCACCAGTGGGGTCAGGAGGCTCCTACGAGCAGTACTTC,CASSPVGSGGSYEQYF
TRBV15,NA,TRBJ2-5,NA,TGTGCCACCAGCAGAGACAGGGTCCAAGAGACCCAGTACTTC,CATSRDRVQETQYF
TRBV12-3/TRBV12-4,few,TRBJ1-2,NA,TGTGCCAGCAACGAAGGGGATGGGGGCTACACCTTC,CASNEGDGGYTF
TRBV28,NA,TRBJ2-7,TRBD1,TGTGCCGGACAGGGGCCCAACTCCTACGAGCAGTACTTC,CAGQGPNSYEQYF
TRBV2,NA,TRBJ1-5,NA,TGTGCCAGCAGTGGTGGTACAGGGTATAGCAATCAGCCCCAGCATTTT,CASSGGTGYSNQPQHF
TRBV28,NA,TRBJ2-1,NA,TGTGCCAGCAGTTTAACTAGCCTCAATGAGCAGTTCTTC,CASSLTSLNEQFF
TRBV5-1,NA,TRBJ2-5,TRBD2,TGCGCCAGCCGTCCAGGCGGGGGAACCCAAGAGACCCAGTACTTC,CASRPGGGTQETQYF
TRBV18,NA,TRBJ1-3,TRBD1,TGTGCCAGCTCACTATTTCAGCCGGGACAGGGCGAAGGAAACACCATATATTTT,CASSLFQPGQGEGNTIYF
TRBV19,NA,TRBJ2-7,NA,TGTGCCAGTAGTATAAGCAGGGTCACCTACGAGCAGTACTTC,CASSISRVTYEQYF
TRBV28,NA,TRBJ1-2,NA,TGTGCCAGCAGTTTAATGACAGACTATGGCTACACCTTC,CASSLMTDYGYTF
TRBV6-6,NA,TRBJ1-2,NA,TGTGCCAGCAGCCCCGGGGGGGACTATGGCTACACCTTC,CASSPGGDYGYTF
TRBV10-3,NA,TRBJ1-1,NA,TGTGCCATCAGTCCCTTCGACAAGAACACTGAAGCTTTCTTT,CAISPFDKNTEAFF
TRBV27,NA,TRBJ2-7,TRBD1,TGTGCCAGCAGTCCGCAAGGACAGGAAGAGCAGTACTTC,CASSPQGQEEQYF
TRBV19,few,TRBJ1-5,TRBD1,TGTGCCAGTCGAGGGGGGACAGGCAGCCAGCCCCAGCATTTT,CASRGGTGSQPQHF
TRBV6-2/TRBV6-3,NA,TRBJ2-2,NA,TGTGCCAGCAGTTACTCGAGGGGGAGCGCGAACACCGGGGAGCTGTTTTTT,CASSYSRGSANTGELFF
TRBV7-2,NA,TRBJ2-7,TRBD1,TGTGCCAGCAGCTTGAACACAGGGGGGTACGAGCAGTACTTC,CASSLNTGGYEQYF
TRBV7-3,NA,TRBJ2-2,NA,TGTGCCAGCAGCGCACGACAGAACGCGAACACCGGGGAGCTGTTTTTT,CASSARQNANTGELFF
TRBV2,NA,TRBJ2-2,NA,TGTGCCAGCAGTGAAGCGCAGGTGGGGAACACCGGGGAGCTGTTTTTT,CASSEAQVGNTGELFF
TRBV9,NA,TRBJ1-6,NA,TGTGCCAGCAGCGTAGAAGATTGGACAGTTAATTCACCCCTCCACTTT,CASSVEDWTVNSPLHF
TRBV14,NA,TRBJ1-3,NA,TGTGCCAGCAGCCCTCAGGGTCTTTCTGGAAACACCATATATTTT,CASSPQGLSGNTIYF
TRBV24-1,NA,TRBJ2-3,TRBD1,TGTGCCACCAGTGATTTGACCTACAGGGGAACGCAGTATTTT,CATSDLTYRGTQYF
TRBV18,NA,TRBJ1-1,TRBD1,TGTGCCAGCGCAAGGCTGGGACAGCCTAACACTGAAGCTTTCTTT,CASARLGQPNTEAFF
TRBV6-5,few,TRBJ1-2,NA,TGTGCCAGCAGTCCCAGGGTGGAAGATGGCTACACCTTC,CASSPRVEDGYTF
TRBV28,NA,TRBJ2-7,NA,TGTGCCAGCAGTTTCCACGGCTACGAGCAGTACTTC,CASSFHGYEQYF
TRBV10-3,NA,TRBJ2-3,TRBD2,TGTGCCATCAGTGAGTCGGGCGGGGGGGCCACAGATACGCAGTATTTT,CAISESGGGATDTQYF
TRBV6-4,once,TRBJ2-5,TRBD1,TGTGCCAGCAGTGAGACTTGGGACAGCCCACAGGAGACCCAGTACTTC,CASSETWDSPQETQYF
TRBV27,NA,TRBJ1-1,TRBD1,TGTGCCAGCAGTTTACGACAGGGCGGCACTGAAGCTTTCTTT,CASSLRQGGTEAFF
TRBV7-9,NA,TRBJ1-1,TRBD1,TGTGCCAGCAGCTCTAGTGACAGGGGGCAGAGCACTGAAGCTTTCTTT,CASSSSDRGQSTEAFF